These 6 T cell receptor beta chains share one sample of origin, sequenced in a study of T cell responses to AZD1222 COVID-19 vaccine. The method was immunoSEQ multiplex PCR; TCRdb's version includes in-frame clones alone and lacks a portion of them. Of 110,000 to 150,000 clones detected, 92% appear once; the ten largest clones hold over 1.5%. Here the sequenced sample was peripheral blood, taken on day 0 of AZD1222 vaccination. These receptors were taken from an adult in good health.

The chain joins TRBV13 to TRBJ1-2; a possible D gene is TRBD1 (5 bases). Trimming took off 1 base at V and 3 bases at J, with 9 bases between the two ends. The CDR3 spans 14 residues. CDR1 and CDR2 from the germline V gene are PRHDT and FYEKMQ (reference sequence). CDR3 nucleotides: TGTGCCAGCAGCTTAGACGGGACTTACTATGGCTACACCTTC. This codes for CASSLDGTYYGYTF.

The CDR3 is CASSPSGVGTQYF. CDR3 bases: TGCGCCAGCAGTCCCAGCGGCGTGGGTACGCAGTATTTT. This chain uses TRBV4-1 with TRBJ2-3; D may be TRBD2 (5 bases). The CDR3 runs to 13 residues. Germline V gene data show CDR1 as MGHRA and CDR2 as YSYEKL. Trimming left V 6 bases short and J 8 bases short, with 15 bases between.

This clone occurred a few times. The DNA for the CDR3 is TGCGCCAGCAGCGGTGTACCGCCACCCTCCTACGAGCAGTACTTC. As protein: CASSGVPPPSYEQYF. The chain combines TRBV10-1 with TRBJ2-7; D gene ambiguous. V shed 6 bases and J shed 0 bases, with 15 bases lying between them. Germline CDR1 and CDR2: WNHNN and SYGVQD (reference sequence). CDR3 length equals 15 residues.

The chain joins TRBV5-1 to TRBJ1-4, with 11 bases that match TRBD1. The CDR3 contains 16 residues. V was pared by 6 bases and J by 3 bases, with 7 bases of the junction left unmatched. Germline CDR1 is SGHRS and CDR2 is YFSETQ. The CDR3 region is CASTDLDRGPNEKLFF. The CDR3 nucleotides read TGCGCCAGCACCGACCTGGACAGGGGGCCTAATGAAAAACTGTTTTTT.

This chain connects TRBV5-1 to TRBJ2-5; no definite D call. V gave up 1 base and J gave up 2 bases, with 6 bases separating them. CDR3 size: 13 residues. Per the germline V gene, CDR1 is SGHRS and CDR2 is YFSETQ. The CDR3 DNA reads TGCGCCAGCAGCTTGATTGGACAAGAGACCCAGTACTTC. Its protein is CASSLIGQETQYF. Using reference TRBV5-1 and TRBJ2-5 for the parts outside the CDR3, the full variable domain is KAGVTQTPRYLIKTRGQQVTLSCSPISGHRSVSWYQQTPGQGLQFLFEYFSETQRNKGNFPGRFSGRQFSNSRSEMNVSTLELGDSALYLCASSLIGQETQYFGPGTRLLVL.

This sequence joins TRBV5-1 and TRBJ2-7; 8 bases fit TRBD1. Germline loops: CDR1 SGHRS, CDR2 YFSETQ. V was clipped by 1 base and J by 5 bases; unmatched bases: 5. The CDR3 spans 14 residues. Here the CDR3 DNA reads TGCGCCAGCAGCTTGTTACAGGGGGACCACGAGCAGTACTTC. Its translation is CASSLLQGDHEQYF.